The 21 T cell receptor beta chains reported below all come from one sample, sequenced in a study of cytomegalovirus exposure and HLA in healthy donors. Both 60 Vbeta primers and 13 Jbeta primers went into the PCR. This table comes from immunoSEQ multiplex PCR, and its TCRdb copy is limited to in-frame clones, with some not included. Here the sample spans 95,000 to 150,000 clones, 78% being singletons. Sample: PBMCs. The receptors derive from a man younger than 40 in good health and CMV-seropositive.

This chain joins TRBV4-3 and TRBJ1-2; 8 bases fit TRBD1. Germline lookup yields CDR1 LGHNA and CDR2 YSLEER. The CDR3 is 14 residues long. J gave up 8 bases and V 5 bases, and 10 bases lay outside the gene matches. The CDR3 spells CASSDTGGVFGYTF. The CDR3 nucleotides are TGCGCCAGCAGCGATACAGGGGGTGTTTTCGGCTACACCTTC.

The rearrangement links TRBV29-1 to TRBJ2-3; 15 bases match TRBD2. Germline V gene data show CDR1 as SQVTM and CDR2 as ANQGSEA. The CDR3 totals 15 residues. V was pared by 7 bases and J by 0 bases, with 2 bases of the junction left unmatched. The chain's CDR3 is CSEGLAGGSTDTQYF. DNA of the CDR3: TGCAGCGAGGGACTAGCGGGAGGAAGCACAGATACGCAGTATTTT.

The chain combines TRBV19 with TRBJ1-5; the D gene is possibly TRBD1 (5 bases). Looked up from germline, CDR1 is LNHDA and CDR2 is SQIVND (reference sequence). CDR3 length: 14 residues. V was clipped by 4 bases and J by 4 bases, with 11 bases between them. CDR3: CASSTPGGNQPQHF. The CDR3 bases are TGTGCCAGTAGTACCCCCGGGGGGAATCAGCCCCAGCATTTT.

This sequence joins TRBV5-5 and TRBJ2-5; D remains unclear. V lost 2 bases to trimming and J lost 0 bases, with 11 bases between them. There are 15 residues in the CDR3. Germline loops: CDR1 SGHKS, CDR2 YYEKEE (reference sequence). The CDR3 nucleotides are TGTGCCAGCAGCTTTCTGAGCTGGTACCAAGAGACCCAGTACTTC. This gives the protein CASSFLSWYQETQYF.

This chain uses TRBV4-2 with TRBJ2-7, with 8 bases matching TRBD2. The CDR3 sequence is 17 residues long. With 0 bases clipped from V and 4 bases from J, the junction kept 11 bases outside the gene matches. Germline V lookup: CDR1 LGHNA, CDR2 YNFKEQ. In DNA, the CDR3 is TGTGCCAGCAGCCAAGATCTCAGCGGGAGAGGTTATTACGAGCAGTACTTC. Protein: CASSQDLSGRGYYEQYF.

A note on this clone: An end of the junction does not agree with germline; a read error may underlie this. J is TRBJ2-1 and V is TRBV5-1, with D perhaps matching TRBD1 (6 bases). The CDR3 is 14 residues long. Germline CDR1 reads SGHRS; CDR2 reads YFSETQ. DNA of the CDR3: TGCGTCAGCAGCTCGAAAACAGGGTACAATGAGCAGTTCTTC. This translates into CVSSSKTGYNEQFF.

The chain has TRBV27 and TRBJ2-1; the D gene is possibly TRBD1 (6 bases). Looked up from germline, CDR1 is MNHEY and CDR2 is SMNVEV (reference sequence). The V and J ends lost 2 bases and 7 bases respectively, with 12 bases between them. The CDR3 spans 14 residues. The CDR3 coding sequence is TGTGCCAGCAGTTTAATAACAGGGAATAATGAGCAGTTCTTC. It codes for CASSLITGNNEQFF.

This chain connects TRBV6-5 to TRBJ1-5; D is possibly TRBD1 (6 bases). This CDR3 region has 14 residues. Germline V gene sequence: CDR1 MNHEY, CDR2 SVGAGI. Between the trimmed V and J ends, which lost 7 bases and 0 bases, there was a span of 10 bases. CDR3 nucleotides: TGTGCCAGCAAACAGGGAAGTAGCAATCAGCCCCAGCATTTT. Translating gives CASKQGSSNQPQHF.

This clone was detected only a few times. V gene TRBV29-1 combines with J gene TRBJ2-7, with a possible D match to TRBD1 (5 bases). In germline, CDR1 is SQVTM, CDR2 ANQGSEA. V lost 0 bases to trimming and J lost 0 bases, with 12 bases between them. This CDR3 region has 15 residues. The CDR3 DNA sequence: TGCAGCGTTGAAGATCCCAGGGCCCACTCCTACGAGCAGTACTTC. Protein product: CSVEDPRAHSYEQYF.

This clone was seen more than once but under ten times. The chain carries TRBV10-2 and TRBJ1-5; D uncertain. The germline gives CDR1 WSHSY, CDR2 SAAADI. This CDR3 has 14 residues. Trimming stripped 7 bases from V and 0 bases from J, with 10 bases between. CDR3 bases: TGCGCCAGCACCCCCAGTAATAGCAATCAGCCCCAGCATTTT. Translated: CASTPSNSNQPQHF.

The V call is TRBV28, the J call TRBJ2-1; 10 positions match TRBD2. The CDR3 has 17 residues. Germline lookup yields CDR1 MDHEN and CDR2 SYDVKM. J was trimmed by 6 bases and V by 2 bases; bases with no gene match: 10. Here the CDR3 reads CASSLITSGIVSNEQFF. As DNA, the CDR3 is TGTGCCAGCAGTTTAATAACTAGCGGGATAGTGTCCAATGAGCAGTTCTTC.

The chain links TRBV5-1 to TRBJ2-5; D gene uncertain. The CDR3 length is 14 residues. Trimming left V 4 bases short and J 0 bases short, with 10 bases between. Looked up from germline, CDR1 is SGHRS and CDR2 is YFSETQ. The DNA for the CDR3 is TGCGCCAGCAGCGGCGGCCTGTACCAAGAGACCCAGTACTTC. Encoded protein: CASSGGLYQETQYF.

The CDR3 DNA reads as TGTGCCAGCAGCTTGGTGCTAGCGGGAGTCCCCTACAATGAGCAGTTCTTC. Residues: CASSLVLAGVPYNEQFF. The chain couples TRBV5-8 to TRBJ2-1; TRBD2 aligns across 10 bases. The germline V gene has CDR1 SGHTS and CDR2 YDEGEE. Trimming removed 0 bases from V and 2 bases from J; junction bases left unmatched: 5. CDR3 size: 17 residues.

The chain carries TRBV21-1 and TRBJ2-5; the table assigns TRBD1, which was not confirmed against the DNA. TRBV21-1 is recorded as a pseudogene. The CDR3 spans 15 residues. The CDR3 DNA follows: TGTGCCAGCAGCAAGCGGGACAGATTCCAAGAGACCCAGTACTTC. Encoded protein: CASSKRDRFQETQYF.

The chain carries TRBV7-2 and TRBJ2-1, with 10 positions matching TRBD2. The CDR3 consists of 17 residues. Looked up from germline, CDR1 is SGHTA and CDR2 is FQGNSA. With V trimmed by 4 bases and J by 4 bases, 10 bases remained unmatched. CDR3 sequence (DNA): TGTGCCAGCAGCTCCCCGAAAACTAGCGGGGATTACAATGAGCAGTTCTTC. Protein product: CASSSPKTSGDYNEQFF.

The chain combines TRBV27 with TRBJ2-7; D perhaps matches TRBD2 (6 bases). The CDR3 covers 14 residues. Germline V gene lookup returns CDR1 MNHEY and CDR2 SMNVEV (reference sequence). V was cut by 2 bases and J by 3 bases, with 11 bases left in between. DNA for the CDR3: TGTGCCAGCAGTTTACGGGAGTCATACTACGAGCAGTACTTC. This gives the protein CASSLRESYYEQYF.

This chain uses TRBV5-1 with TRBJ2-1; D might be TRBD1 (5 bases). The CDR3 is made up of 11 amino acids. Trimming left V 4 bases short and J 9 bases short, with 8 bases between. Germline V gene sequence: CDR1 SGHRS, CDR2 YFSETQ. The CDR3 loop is CASSLGPEQFF. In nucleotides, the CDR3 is TGCGCCAGCAGCCTGGGGCCTGAGCAGTTCTTC.

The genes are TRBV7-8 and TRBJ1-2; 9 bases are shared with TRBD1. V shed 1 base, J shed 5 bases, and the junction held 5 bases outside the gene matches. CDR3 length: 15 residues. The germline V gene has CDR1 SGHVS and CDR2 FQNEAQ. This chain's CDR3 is CASSLVGTGFYGYTF. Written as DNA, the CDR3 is TGTGCCAGCAGCTTAGTTGGGACAGGGTTTTATGGCTACACCTTC.

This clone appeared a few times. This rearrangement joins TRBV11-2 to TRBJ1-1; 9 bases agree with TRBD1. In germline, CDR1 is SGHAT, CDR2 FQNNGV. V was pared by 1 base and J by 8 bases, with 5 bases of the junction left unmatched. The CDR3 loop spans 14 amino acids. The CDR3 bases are TGTGCCAGCAGCTTAGTTAGGGGACAGGGCGAAGCTTTCTTT. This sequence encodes CASSLVRGQGEAFF. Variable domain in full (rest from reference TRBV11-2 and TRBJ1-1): EAGVAQSPRYKIIEKRQSVAFWCNPISGHATLYWYQQILGQGPKLLIQFQNNGVVDDSQLPKDRFSAERLKGVDSTLKIQPAKLEDSAVYLCASSLVRGQGEAFFGQGTRLTVV.

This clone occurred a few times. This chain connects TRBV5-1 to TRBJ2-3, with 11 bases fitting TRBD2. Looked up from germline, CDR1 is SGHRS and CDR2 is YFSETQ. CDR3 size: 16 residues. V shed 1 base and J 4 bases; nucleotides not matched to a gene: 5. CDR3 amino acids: CASSLSLAGVADTQYF. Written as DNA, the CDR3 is TGCGCCAGCAGCTTGTCACTAGCGGGAGTTGCAGATACGCAGTATTTT.

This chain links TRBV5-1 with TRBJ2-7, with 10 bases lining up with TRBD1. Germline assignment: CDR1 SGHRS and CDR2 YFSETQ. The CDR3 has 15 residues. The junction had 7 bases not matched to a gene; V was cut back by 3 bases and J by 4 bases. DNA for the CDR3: TGCGCCAGCAGCTACGAGGGACAGGGGTTATACGAGCAGTACTTC. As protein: CASSYEGQGLYEQYF.